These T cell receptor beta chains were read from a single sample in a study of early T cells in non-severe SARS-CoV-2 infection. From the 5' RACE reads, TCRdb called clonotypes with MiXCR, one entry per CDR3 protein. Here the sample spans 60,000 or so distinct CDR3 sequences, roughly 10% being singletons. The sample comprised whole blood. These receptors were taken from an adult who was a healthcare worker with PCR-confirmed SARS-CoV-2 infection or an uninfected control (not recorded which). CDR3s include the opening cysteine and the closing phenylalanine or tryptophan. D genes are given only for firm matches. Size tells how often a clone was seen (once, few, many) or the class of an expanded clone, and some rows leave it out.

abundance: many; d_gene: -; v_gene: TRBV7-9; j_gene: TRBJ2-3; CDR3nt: TGTGCCGCTAACCCCAGCGACACAGATACGCAGTATTTT; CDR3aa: CAANPSDTDTQYF
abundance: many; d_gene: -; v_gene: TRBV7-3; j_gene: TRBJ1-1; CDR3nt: TGTGCCAGCAGCTTATATGCAGGGAAAGCTTTCTTT; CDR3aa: CASSLYAGKAFF
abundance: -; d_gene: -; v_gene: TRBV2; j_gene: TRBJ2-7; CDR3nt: TGTGCCAGCAGTGAATGGGGAAACGAGCAGTACTTC; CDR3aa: CASSEWGNEQYF
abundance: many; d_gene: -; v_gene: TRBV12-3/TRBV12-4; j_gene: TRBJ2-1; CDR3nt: TGTGCCAGCAGCCCGCATCGCGGGAAAATCAATGAGCAGTTCTTC; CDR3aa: CASSPHRGKINEQFF
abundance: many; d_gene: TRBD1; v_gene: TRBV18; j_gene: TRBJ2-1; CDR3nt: TGTGCCAGCTCCCCCGGGCAGGGGGTTCCCAATGAGCAGTTCTTC; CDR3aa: CASSPGQGVPNEQFF
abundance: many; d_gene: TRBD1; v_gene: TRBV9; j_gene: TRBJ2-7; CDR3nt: TGTGCCAGCAGCGTTAGCGCAGGGGGCTCCTACGAGCAGTACTTC; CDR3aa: CASSVSAGGSYEQYF
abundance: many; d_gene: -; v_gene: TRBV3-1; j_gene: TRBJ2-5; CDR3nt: TGTGCCAGCAGCCCATCGGACAGCCCACAAGAGACCCAGTACTTC; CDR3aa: CASSPSDSPQETQYF
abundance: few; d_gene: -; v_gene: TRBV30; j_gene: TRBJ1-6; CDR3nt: TGTGCCTGGAGTGCAACAACCACGAGGAATTCACCCCTCCACTTT; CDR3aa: CAWSATTTRNSPLHF
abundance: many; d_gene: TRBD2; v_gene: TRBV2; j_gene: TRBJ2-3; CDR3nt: TGTGCCAGCGGGGGACTAGCGGGGAGCACAGATACGCAGTATTTT; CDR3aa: CASGGLAGSTDTQYF
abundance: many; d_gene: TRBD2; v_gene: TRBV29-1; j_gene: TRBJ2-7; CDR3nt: TGCAGCGCGGGGGAGGGCCCCTACGAGCAGTACTTC; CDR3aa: CSAGEGPYEQYF
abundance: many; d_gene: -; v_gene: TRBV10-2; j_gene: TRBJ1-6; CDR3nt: TGCGCCAGCCGGAGCCTCCGCATCGGATCACCCCTCCACTTT; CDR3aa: CASRSLRIGSPLHF
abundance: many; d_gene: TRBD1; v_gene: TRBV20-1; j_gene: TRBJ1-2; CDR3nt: TGCAGTGCTACCTCAGAAGCCAGTAACAGGGGGGGCTATGGCTACACCTTC; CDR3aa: CSATSEASNRGGYGYTF
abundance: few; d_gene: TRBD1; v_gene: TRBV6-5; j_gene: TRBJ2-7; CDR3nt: TGTGCCAGCACCCCCCCCGGGACAGGGTTCTACGAGCAGTACTTC; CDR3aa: CASTPPGTGFYEQYF
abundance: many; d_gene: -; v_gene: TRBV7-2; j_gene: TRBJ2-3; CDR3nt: TGTGCCAGCAGCTTCAAGGGGGGGGCTAGCACAGATACGCAGTATTTT; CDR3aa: CASSFKGGASTDTQYF
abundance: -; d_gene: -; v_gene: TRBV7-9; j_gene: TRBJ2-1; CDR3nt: TGTGCCAGCAGCTCACAGGGCTACGGCCTGAATGCCGGAGTAAATGAGCAGTTCTTC; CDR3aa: CASSSQGYGLNAGVNEQFF
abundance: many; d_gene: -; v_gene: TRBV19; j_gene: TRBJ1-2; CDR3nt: TGTGCCAGTCCCCCCCCCGGGGGCAGGCCGCCTAACTATGGCTACACCTTC; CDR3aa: CASPPPGGRPPNYGYTF
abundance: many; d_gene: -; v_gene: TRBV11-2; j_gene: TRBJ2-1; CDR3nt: TGTGCCAGCAGTCAAAGGGGGTTCGGCTACAATGAGCAGTTCTTC; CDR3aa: CASSQRGFGYNEQFF
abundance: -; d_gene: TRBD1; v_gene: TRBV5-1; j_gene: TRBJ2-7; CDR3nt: TGCGCCAGCAGCTTGAACAGGGGGTCACTACGAACGTTCGCCTACGAGCAGTACTTC; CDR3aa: CASSLNRGSLRTFAYEQYF
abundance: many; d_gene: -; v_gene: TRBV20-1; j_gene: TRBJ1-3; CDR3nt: TGCAGTCTTAGAGGGGCTTCTGAAAACACCATATATTTT; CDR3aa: CSLRGASENTIYF
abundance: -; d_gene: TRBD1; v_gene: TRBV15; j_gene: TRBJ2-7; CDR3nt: TGTGCCACCAGCAGACTACCGGACAGGGGGGACGAGCAGTACTTC; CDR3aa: CATSRLPDRGDEQYF
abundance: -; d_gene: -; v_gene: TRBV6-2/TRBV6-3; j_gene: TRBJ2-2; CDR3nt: TGTGCCAGCAGTTACGGACGGGAGAACACCGGGGAGCTGTTTTTT; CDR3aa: CASSYGRENTGELFF
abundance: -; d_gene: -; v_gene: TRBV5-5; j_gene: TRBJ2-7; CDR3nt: TGTGCCAGCAGCCTCGGACTGTTGAGCTCCTACGAGCAGTACTTC; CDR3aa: CASSLGLLSSYEQYF
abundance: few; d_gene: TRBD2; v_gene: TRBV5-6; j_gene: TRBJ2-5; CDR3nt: TGTGCCAGCAGCCCCCTAGCGGGGGGGCGGGAGACCCAGTACTTC; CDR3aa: CASSPLAGGRETQYF
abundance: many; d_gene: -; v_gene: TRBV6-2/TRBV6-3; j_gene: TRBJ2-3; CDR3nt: TGTGCCAGCAGTTTTTCCCCAGGGGTTGGAGATACGCAGTATTTT; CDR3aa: CASSFSPGVGDTQYF
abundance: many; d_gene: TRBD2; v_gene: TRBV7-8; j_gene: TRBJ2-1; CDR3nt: TGTGCCAGCAGCTTAAGGAGTAGTAGGGGACTACCTAATGAGCAGTTCTTC; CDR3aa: CASSLRSSRGLPNEQFF
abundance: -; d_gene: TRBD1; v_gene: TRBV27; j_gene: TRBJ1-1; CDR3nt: TGTGCCAGCAGTGGACAGGGGATTTGGACTGAAGCTTTCTTT; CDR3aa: CASSGQGIWTEAFF
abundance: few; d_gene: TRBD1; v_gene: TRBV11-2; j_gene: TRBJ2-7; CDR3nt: TGTGCCAGCAGCATGGACAGGCTCAGCTCCTACGAGCAGTACTTC; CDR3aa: CASSMDRLSSYEQYF
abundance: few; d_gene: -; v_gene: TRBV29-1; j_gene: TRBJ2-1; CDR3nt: TGCAGCGGCGCGGGACTTTTAGCCTACAATGAGCAGTTCTTC; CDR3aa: CSGAGLLAYNEQFF
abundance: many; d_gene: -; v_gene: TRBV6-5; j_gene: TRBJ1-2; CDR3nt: TGTGCCAGCACTTCTGGGGATGGCTACACCTTC; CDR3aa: CASTSGDGYTF
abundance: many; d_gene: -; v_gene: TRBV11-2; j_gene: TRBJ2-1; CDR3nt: TGTGCCAGCAGCACTTACAATGAGCAGTTCTTC; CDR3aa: CASSTYNEQFF
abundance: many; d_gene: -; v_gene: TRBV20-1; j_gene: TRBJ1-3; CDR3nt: TGCAGTGCGCCGACAGGATCTGGAAACACCATATATTTT; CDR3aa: CSAPTGSGNTIYF
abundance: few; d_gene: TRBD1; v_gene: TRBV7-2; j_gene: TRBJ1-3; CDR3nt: TGTGCCAGCGGGACAGGGGGCTCTGGAAACACCATATATTTT; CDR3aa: CASGTGGSGNTIYF
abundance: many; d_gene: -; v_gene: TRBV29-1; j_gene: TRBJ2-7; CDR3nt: TGCAGCGTTGAAACTATGGGGGGCTACGAGCAGTACTTC; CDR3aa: CSVETMGGYEQYF
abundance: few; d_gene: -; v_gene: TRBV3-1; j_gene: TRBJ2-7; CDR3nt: TGTGCCAGCAGCCAAGCCTTCACCTCCGAGCAGTACTTC; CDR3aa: CASSQAFTSEQYF
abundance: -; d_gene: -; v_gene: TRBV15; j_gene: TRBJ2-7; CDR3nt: TGTGCCACCAGCTCAGGGCCACCCTACGAGCAGTACTTC; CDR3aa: CATSSGPPYEQYF
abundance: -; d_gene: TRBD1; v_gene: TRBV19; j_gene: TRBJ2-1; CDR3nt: TGTGCCAGTAGCCGAGACAGGGGACAGGGGTACAATGAGCAGTTCTTC; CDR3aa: CASSRDRGQGYNEQFF
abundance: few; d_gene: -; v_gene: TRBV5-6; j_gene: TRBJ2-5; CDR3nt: TGTGCCAGCAGATATCGGGGGGCCTCAGAGACCCAGTACTTC; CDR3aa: CASRYRGASETQYF
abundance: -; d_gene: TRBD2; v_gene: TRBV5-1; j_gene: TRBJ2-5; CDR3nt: TGCGCCAGCAGCTTGGAACTAGCGGGGGAAGAGACCCAGTACTTC; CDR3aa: CASSLELAGEETQYF
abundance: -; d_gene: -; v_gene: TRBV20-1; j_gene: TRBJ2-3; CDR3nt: TGCAGTGCCAGGGATCCAGATACGCAGTATTTT; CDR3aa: CSARDPDTQYF
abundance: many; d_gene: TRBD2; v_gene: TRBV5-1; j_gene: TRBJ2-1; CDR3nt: TGCGCCAGCAGCTTGGGCGCGGGAGGCGCGATTGGTGAGCAGTTCTTC; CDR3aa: CASSLGAGGAIGEQFF
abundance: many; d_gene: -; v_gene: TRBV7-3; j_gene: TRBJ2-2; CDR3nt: TGTGCCAGCAAGACGGGACCGACCGCCGGGGAGCTGTTTTTT; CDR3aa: CASKTGPTAGELFF
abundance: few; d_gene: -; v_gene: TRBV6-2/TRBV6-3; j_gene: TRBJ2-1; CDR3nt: TGTGCCAGCCAAACCGACTCCGTCTACAATGAGCAGTTCTTC; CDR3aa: CASQTDSVYNEQFF
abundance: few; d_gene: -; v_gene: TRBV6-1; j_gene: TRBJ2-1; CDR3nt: TGTGCCAGCGCAACTGCCGGGGACGTCAATGAGCAGTTCTTC; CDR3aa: CASATAGDVNEQFF
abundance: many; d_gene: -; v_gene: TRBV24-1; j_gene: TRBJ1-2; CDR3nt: TGTGCCACCAGTGATTTGCGGCTTGGAGGCTACACCTTC; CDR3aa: CATSDLRLGGYTF
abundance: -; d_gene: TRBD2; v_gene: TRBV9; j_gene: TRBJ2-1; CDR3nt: TGTGCCAGCAGCGTAGACCCAGCGGGGGGCATGGGCAATGAGCAGTTCTTC; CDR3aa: CASSVDPAGGMGNEQFF
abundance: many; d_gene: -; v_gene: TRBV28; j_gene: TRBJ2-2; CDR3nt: TGTGCCAGCAGTCCCCTGGAGGAGCTGTTTTTT; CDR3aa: CASSPLEELFF
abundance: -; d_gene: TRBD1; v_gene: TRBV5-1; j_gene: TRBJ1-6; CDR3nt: TGCGCCAGCAGCTTGGCGGGACAGGGGAATTCACCCCTCCACTTT; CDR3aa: CASSLAGQGNSPLHF
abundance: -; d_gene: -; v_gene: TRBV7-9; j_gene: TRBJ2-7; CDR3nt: TGTGCCAGCAGCTCGGAACAGGGAGACGAGCAGTACTTC; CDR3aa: CASSSEQGDEQYF
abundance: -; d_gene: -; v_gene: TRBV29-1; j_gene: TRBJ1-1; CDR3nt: TGCAGCGAGGGACCGTTGGGTTACACTGAAGCTTTCTTT; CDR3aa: CSEGPLGYTEAFF
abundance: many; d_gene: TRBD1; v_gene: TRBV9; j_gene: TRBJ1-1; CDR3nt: TGTGCCAGCAGCCCAAGACAGGGACTAGGGGCTGAAGCTTTCTTT; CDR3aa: CASSPRQGLGAEAFF
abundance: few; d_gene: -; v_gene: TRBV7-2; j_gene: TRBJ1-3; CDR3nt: TGTGCCAGCAGCACAGGGAGTTCGGCCGGAAACACCATATATTTT; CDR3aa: CASSTGSSAGNTIYF
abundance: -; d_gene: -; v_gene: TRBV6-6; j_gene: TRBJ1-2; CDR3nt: TGTGCCAGCAGCAGGGATCTCAACTCTGGCTACACCTTC; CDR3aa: CASSRDLNSGYTF
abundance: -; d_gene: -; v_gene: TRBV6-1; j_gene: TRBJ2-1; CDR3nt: TGTGCCTCTGGGGGGGGGCCTTTCTACAATGAGCAGTTCTTC; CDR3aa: CASGGGPFYNEQFF
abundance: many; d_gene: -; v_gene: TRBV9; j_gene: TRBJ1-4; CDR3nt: TGTGCCAGCAGCGTAGGGGCCCTTAATGAAAAACTGTTTTTT; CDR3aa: CASSVGALNEKLFF
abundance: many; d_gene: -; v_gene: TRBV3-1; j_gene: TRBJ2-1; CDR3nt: TGTGCCAGCAGCCAAGAACACGGGGGTAATGAGCAGTTCTTC; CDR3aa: CASSQEHGGNEQFF
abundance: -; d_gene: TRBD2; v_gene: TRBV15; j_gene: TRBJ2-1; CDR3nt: TGTGCCACCAGCACCCCCCGTGGGAGCGGGGGTTTCCTCTACAATGAGCAGTTCTTC; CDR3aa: CATSTPRGSGGFLYNEQFF
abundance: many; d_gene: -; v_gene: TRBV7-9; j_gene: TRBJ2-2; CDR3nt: TGTGCCAGCAGCTTAGGACTAAACACCGGGGAGCTGTTTTTT; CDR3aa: CASSLGLNTGELFF
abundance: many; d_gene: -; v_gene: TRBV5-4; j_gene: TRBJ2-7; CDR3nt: TGTGCCAGCAGCCCGGGAATACAAGCTTACGAGCAGTACTTC; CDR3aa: CASSPGIQAYEQYF
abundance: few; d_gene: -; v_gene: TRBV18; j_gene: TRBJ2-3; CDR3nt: TGTGCCAGCTCACCTGCTTCAGCAGTCACAGATACGCAGTATTTT; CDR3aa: CASSPASAVTDTQYF